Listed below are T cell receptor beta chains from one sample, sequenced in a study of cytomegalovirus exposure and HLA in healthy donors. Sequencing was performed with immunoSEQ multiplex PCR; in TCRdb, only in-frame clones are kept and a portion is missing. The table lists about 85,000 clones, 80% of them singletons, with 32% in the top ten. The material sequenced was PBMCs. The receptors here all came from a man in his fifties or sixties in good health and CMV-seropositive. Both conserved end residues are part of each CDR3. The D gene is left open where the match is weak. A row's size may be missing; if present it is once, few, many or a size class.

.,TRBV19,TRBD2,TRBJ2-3,TGTGCCAGTAGTCCCCGGGGAGCGGGAGCAGATACGCAGTATTTT,CASSPRGAGADTQYF
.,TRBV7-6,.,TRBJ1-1,TGTGCCAGCAGCTTATCAGGGGACACTGAAGCTTTCTTT,CASSLSGDTEAFF
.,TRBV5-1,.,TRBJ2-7,TGCGCCAGCAGCTTGGTAGCAGGGGACTCCTACGAGCAGTACTTC,CASSLVAGDSYEQYF
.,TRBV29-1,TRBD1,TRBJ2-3,TGCAGCGTTGAAGCCAGGGGGCAGGTAGATACGCAGTATTTT,CSVEARGQVDTQYF
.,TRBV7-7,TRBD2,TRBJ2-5,TGTGCCAGCAGCTTGAGCACTAGCGGGAGTGAGACCCAGTACTTC,CASSLSTSGSETQYF
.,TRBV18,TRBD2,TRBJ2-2,TGTGCCAGCTCACCCCGCAACGGCGGGAGGGCCGGCGACACCGGGGAGCTGTTTTTT,CASSPRNGGRAGDTGELFF
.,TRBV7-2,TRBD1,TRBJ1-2,TGTGCCAGCAGCTTTTCCAGGGGGAGCTATGGCTACACCTTC,CASSFSRGSYGYTF
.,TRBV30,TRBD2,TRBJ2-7,TGTGCCTGGGAAGGTGGACTAGCGGGCGCCTACGAGCAGTACTTC,CAWEGGLAGAYEQYF
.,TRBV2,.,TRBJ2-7,TGTGCCAGCACCTCCAGAGGGTCCTACTCCTACGAGCAGTACTTC,CASTSRGSYSYEQYF
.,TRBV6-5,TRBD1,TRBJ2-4,TGTGCCAGCAGTCCCATGACAGGGCAGATGGACAGTCAGTACTTC,CASSPMTGQMDSQYF
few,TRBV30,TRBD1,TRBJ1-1,TGTGCCTGGACACAGGGGTACACTGAAGCTTTCTTT,CAWTQGYTEAFF
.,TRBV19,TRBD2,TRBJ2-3,TGTGCCAGTAGTATACTAGCGGGAACGGATACGCAGTATTTT,CASSILAGTDTQYF
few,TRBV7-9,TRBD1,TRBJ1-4,TGTGCCAGCAGCGCGCCGGGACAGGGTATCGGAAAACTGTTTTTT,CASSAPGQGIGKLFF
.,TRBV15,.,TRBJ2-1,TGTGCCACCAGCAGAGATCGCGGCATCGATGAGCAGTTCTTC,CATSRDRGIDEQFF
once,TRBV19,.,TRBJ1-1,TGTGCCAGTAGTACCCTTACAGGGATTGGGACTGAAGCTTTCTTT,CASSTLTGIGTEAFF
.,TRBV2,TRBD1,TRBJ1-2,TGTGCCAGCAGGGACGGGACAGGGAGTGGCTATGGCTACACCTTC,CASRDGTGSGYGYTF
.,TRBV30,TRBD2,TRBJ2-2,TGTGCCTGGAGTTCCAGCGGGAGGGCCGAGGGCGGGGAGCTGTTTTTT,CAWSSSGRAEGGELFF
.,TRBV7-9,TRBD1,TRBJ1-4,TGTTCCAGCAGCCCCGGGACAGGGGCGAGGAAACTGTTTTTT,CSSSPGTGARKLFF
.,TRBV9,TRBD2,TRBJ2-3,TGTGCCAGCAGAGCCAGCGGGAGTGGCACAGATACGCAGTATTTT,CASRASGSGTDTQYF
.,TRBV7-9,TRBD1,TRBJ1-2,TGTGCCAGCAGTCCCAGTGACAGGGGCGTTTATGGCTACACCTTC,CASSPSDRGVYGYTF
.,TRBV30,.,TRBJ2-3,TGTGCCTGCGGGCCGGGGGGCACAGATACGCAGTATTTT,CACGPGGTDTQYF
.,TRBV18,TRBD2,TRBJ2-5,TGTGCCAGTTCCCGCGGGGGGCGGCAAGAGACCCAGTACTTC,CASSRGGRQETQYF
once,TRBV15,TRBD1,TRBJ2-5,TGTGCCACCAGCAGGACAGGGGCGATGGAGACCCAGTACTTC,CATSRTGAMETQYF
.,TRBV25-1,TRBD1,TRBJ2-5,TGTGCCAGCAGACAGGGGGCAGGCGAGACCCAGTACTTC,CASRQGAGETQYF
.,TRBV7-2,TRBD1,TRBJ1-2,TGTGCCAGCAGCTTGGGACAGGGAGGGTCCTATGGCTACACCTTC,CASSLGQGGSYGYTF
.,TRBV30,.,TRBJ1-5,TGTGCCTGGAGTGCGCGGGGCGATCAGCCCCAGCATTTT,CAWSARGDQPQHF
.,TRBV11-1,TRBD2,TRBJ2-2,TGTGCCAGCAGCTTAACTAGCGGGAGTATGAGCGCCGGGGAGCTGTTTTTT,CASSLTSGSMSAGELFF
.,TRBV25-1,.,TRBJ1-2,TGTGCCAGCAGTGAATACGAACGAGGACTTTCGGAAGGCTACACCTTC,CASSEYERGLSEGYTF
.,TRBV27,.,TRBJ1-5,TGTGCCAGCAGCGCCCAAGCAGGTTATCAGCCCCAGCATTTT,CASSAQAGYQPQHF
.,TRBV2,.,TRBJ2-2,TGTGCCAGCGGTACTTACAGGGAGACCGGGGAGCTGTTTTTT,CASGTYRETGELFF
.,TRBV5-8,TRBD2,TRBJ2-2,TGTGCCAGCAGAATCTTCGGGGGGTCGAACACCGGGGAGCTGTTTTTT,CASRIFGGSNTGELFF
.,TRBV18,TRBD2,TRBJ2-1,TGTGCCAGCTCACCCCGACTAGCGGGAGGCTACAATGAGCAGTTCTTC,CASSPRLAGGYNEQFF
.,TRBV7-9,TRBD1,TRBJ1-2,TGTGCCAGCAGCTCCACAGGGGGCCCCTTCAGTGGCTACACCTTC,CASSSTGGPFSGYTF
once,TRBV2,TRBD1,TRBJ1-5,TGTGCCAGCAGCGAAGACGCAGGACAGGGGGCTCAGCCCCAGCATTTT,CASSEDAGQGAQPQHF
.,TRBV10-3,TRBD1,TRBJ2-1,TGTGCCATCAGTGAGTCGAGGACAGGGGGCAGTGAGCAGTTCTTC,CAISESRTGGSEQFF
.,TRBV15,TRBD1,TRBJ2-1,TGTGCCACCAGCAGCCCGGGACAGGGGTTTAAAGAGCAGTTCTTC,CATSSPGQGFKEQFF
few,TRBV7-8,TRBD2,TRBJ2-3,TGTGCCAGCAGCTTAGGACTCGGGAGGGCCTCAGATACGCAGTATTTT,CASSLGLGRASDTQYF
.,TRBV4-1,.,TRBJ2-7,TGCGCCAGCAGTCAAGGAATGGGGGCCCCCTACGAGCAGTACTTC,CASSQGMGAPYEQYF
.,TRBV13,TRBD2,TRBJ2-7,TGTGCCAGCAGCTTAACTAGCGGGAGCTCCTACGAGCAGTACTTC,CASSLTSGSSYEQYF
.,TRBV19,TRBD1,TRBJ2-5,TGTGCCAGTAGTATAAGAGGGGGCCCAGAGACCCAGTACTTC,CASSIRGGPETQYF
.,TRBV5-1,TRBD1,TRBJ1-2,TGCGCCAGCAGCCCGACAGGGTATGGCTACACCTTC,CASSPTGYGYTF
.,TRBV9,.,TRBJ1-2,TGTGCCAGCAGCGCCAGGGATCTGAGAGATGGCTACACCTTC,CASSARDLRDGYTF